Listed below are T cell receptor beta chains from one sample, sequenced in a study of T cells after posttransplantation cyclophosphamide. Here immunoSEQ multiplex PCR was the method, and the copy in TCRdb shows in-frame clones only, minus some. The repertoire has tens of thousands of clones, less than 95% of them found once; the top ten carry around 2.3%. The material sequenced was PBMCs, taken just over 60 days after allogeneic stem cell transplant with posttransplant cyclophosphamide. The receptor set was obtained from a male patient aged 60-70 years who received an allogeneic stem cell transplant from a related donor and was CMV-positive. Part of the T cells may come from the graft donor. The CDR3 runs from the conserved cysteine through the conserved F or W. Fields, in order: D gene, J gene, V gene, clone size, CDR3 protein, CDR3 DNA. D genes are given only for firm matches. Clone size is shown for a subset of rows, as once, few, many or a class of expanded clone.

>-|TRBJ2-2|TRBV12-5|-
CASGLSGLSANTGELFF
TGTGCTAGTGGTTTGAGCGGACTAAGCGCGAACACCGGGGAGCTGTTTTTT
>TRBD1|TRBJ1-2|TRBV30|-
CAWSPGTGLSGYTF
TGTGCCTGGAGTCCCGGGACAGGACTTAGCGGCTACACCTTC
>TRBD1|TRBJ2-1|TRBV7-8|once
CASRPTGEGPSYNEQFF
TGTGCCAGCAGACCCACAGGGGAAGGGCCCTCCTACAATGAGCAGTTCTTC
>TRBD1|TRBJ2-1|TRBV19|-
CASSQTGGTYNEQFF
TGTGCCAGTAGCCAAACAGGGGGCACCTACAATGAGCAGTTCTTC
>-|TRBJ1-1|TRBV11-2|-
CASSPGVVPEAFF
TGTGCCAGCAGCCCCGGGGTTGTGCCTGAAGCTTTCTTT
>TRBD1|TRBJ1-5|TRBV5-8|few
CASSTAGGMNQPQHF
TGTGCCAGCAGCACGGCAGGGGGTATGAATCAGCCCCAGCATTTT
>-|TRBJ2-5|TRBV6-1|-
CASTPTTDEETQYF
TGTGCCAGCACACCCACCACAGACGAAGAGACCCAGTACTTC
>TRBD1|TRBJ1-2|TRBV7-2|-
CASSLAQGAVDYTF
TGTGCCAGCAGCTTAGCGCAGGGGGCTGTAGACTACACCTTC
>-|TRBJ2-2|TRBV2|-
CASSVASGELFF
TGTGCCAGCAGTGTAGCTAGCGGGGAGCTGTTTTTT
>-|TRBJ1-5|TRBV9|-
CASSEGGTQPQHF
TGTGCCAGCAGCGAAGGGGGTACTCAGCCCCAGCATTTT
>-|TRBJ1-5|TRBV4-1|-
CASSLRGAGREFDQPQHF
TGCGCCAGCAGCCTGCGGGGGGCAGGGCGCGAATTCGATCAGCCCCAGCATTTT
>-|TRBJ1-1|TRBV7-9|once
CASQKRDLNTEAFF
TGTGCCAGCCAAAAGCGGGATTTGAACACTGAAGCTTTCTTT
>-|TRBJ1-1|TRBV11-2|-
CASSPTSQVAFF
TGTGCCAGCAGCCCCACTTCTCAAGTGGCTTTCTTT
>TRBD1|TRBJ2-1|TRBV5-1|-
CASSTGQGLMNEQFF
TGCGCCAGCAGCACCGGACAGGGGCTAATGAATGAGCAGTTCTTC
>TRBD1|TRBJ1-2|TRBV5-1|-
CANPKQGAFHGYTF
TGCGCCAACCCAAAACAGGGGGCGTTTCATGGCTACACCTTC
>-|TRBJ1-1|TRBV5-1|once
CASRASVNTEAFF
TGCGCCAGCAGGGCTTCAGTGAACACTGAAGCTTTCTTT
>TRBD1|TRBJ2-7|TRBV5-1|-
CASSLVDRGRGFAEQYF
TGCGCCAGCAGCTTGGTGGACAGGGGGCGCGGGTTTGCCGAGCAGTACTTC
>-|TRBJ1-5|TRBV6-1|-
CASSEKPGLNQPQHF
TGTGCCAGCAGTGAAAAACCGGGACTTAATCAGCCCCAGCATTTT
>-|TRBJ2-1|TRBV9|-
CASSVDLGGYGEQFF
TGTGCCAGCAGCGTAGATCTCGGAGGTTACGGAGAACAGTTCTTC
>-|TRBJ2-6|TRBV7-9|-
CASSLAQSGGAGANVLTF
TGTGCCAGCAGCTTAGCCCAATCGGGGGGCGCTGGGGCCAACGTCCTGACTTTC
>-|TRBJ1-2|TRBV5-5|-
CASSLQGDYGYTF
TGTGCCAGCAGCTTACAGGGAGACTATGGCTACACCTTC
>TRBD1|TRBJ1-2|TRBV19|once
CASRDRAYGYTF
TGTGCCAGCAGGGACAGGGCCTATGGCTACACCTTC
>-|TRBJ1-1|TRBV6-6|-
CASSPGPGESFF
TGTGCCAGCAGCCCCGGCCCGGGGGAGTCTTTCTTT
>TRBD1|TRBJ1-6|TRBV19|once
CASSQGSINNSPLHF
TGTGCCAGTTCACAGGGGAGCATAAATAATTCACCCCTCCACTTT
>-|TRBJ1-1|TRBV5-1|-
CASSGQMNTEAFF
TGCGCCAGCAGCGGTCAGATGAACACTGAAGCTTTCTTT
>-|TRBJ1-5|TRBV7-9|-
CASSLGGGTGNQPQHF
TGTGCCAGCAGCTTAGGGGGGGGGACGGGAAATCAGCCCCAGCATTTT
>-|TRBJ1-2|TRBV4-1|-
CASSQNKGSYGYTF
TGCGCCAGCAGCCAAAACAAAGGGAGCTATGGCTACACCTTC
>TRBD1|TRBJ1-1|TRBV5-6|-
CASSSGQIMNTEAFF
TGTGCCAGCAGTTCGGGACAGATAATGAACACTGAAGCTTTCTTT
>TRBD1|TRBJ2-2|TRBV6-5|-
CASSLRGQGVTGELFF
TGTGCCAGCAGTTTAAGAGGACAGGGTGTCACCGGGGAGCTGTTTTTT
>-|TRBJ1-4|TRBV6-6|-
CASSYETGDEKLFF
TGTGCCAGCAGTTACGAAACAGGAGATGAAAAACTGTTTTTT
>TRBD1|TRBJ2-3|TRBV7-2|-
CASSTRTGQDTQYF
TGTGCCAGCAGCACCCGGACAGGGCAAGATACGCAGTATTTT
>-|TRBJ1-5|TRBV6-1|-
CASRDRHNQPQHF
TGTGCCAGCAGGGACAGACACAATCAGCCCCAGCATTTT